These 4 T cell receptor beta chains were sequenced from one sample in a study of T cell responses to AZD1222 COVID-19 vaccine. Sequencing was performed with immunoSEQ multiplex PCR; in TCRdb, only in-frame clones are kept and a portion is missing. The repertoire consists of tens of thousands of clones, with around 90% occurring once and the leading ten covering 4.5%. This specimen was peripheral blood, taken on day 0 of MenACWY control vaccination. These receptors were taken from an adult in good health.

CDR3 DNA sequence: TGTGCCAGCAGCAGTGAGGGACAATCCTACGAGCAGTACTTC. It specifies CASSSEGQSYEQYF. The chain combines TRBV11-2 with TRBJ2-7; TRBD1 might be the D (6 bases). This CDR3 contains 14 residues. Between the trimmed V and J ends, which lost 5 bases and 1 base, there was a span of 12 bases. CDR1 is SGHAT and CDR2 is FQNNGV in the germline V gene.

The V call is TRBV30, the J call TRBJ1-3; no definite D call. The CDR3 contains 13 residues. Germline CDR1 reads GTSNPN; CDR2 reads SVGIG (reference sequence). Deletions cut 1 base from V and 3 bases from J, with 7 bases between. CDR3 DNA sequence: TGTGCCTGGAGTGAAGGGTATGGAAACACCATATATTTT. Its protein is CAWSEGYGNTIYF.

The CDR3 nucleotides are TGTGCCAGCAGTTTATCGGGGGTACTCGGCTACACCTTC. Translated, it gives CASSLSGVLGYTF. The chain carries TRBV27 and TRBJ1-2; D is perhaps TRBD1 (5 bases). Germline CDR1 is MNHEY and CDR2 is SMNVEV (reference sequence). V was trimmed by 0 bases and J by 8 bases, leaving 10 bases between them. CDR3 length: 13 amino acids.

The V call is TRBV6-5, the J call TRBJ1-1; no reliable D call. V was pared by 5 bases and J by 1 base, with 14 bases between. Germline values: CDR1 MNHEY, CDR2 SVGAGI. CDR3 length equals 15 residues. This CDR3 reads CASSPVAAGNTEAFF. The CDR3 DNA reads as TGTGCCAGCAGTCCAGTTGCGGCCGGGAACACTGAAGCTTTCTTT.